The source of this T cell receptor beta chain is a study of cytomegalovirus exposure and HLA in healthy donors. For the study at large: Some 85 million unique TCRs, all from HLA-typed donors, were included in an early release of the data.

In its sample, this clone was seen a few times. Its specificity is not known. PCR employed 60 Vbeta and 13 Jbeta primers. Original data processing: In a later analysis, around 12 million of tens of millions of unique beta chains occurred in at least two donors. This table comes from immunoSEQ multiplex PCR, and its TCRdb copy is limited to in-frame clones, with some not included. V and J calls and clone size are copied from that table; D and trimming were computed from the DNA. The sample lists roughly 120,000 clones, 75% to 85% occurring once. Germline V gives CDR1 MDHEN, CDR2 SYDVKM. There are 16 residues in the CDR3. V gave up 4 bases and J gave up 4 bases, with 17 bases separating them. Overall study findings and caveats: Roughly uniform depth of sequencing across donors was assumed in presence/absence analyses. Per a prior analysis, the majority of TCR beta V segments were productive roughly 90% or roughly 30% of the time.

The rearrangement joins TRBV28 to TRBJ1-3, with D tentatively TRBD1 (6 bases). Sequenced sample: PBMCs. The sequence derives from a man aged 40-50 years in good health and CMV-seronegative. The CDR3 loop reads CASSSLTGLWGNTIYF. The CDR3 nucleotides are TGTGCCAGCAGTTCTTTAACAGGGTTGTGGGGAAACACCATATATTTT.